This T cell receptor beta chain was found in a study of T cells in placental villitis. Study-level background: Two control placentae came from preterm deliveries but showed no significant pathology on examination. The study compared placental TCR-beta repertoires across villitis of unknown etiology, gestational-age-matched unaffected controls, and infectious villitis to test an allograft-versus-infection hypothesis.

The immunoSEQ v4 bias-controlled multiplex PCR assay, performed blinded to group allocation, was used to amplify TCR-beta CDR3 regions from genomic DNA. To estimate nucleated cell and T cell quantities per sample, reference gene primers were included together with the TCR-beta primers. Sequencing of the libraries was performed on an Illumina MiSeq with a 100-cycle paired-end protocol. As for how the authors treated the data: Diversity and richness were calculated in immunoSEQ Analyzer software, with richness determined by iChao1 and clonality derived from Pielou evenness and Shannon diversity (0-1, with higher values meaning less diverse). CDR3 amino acid sequences with V/J genes were queried against VDJdb for CMV, EBV and influenza A specificities using confidence 3 and substitution 2. The Morisita-Horn index was used to assess how much TCR-beta amino acid clonotypes overlapped between the villitis of unknown etiology, infectious villitis and control repertoires. In its TCRdb copy, this immuneACCESS table keeps in-frame sequences only and misses some clones. Where compared with another copy, unresolved V genes explain less than half of these, and the others have no known cause. The DNA was the basis for D and trimming; V, J and clone size are from that table. In this sample the table shows about 500 clones, around 92% of which occur a single time. Around 17% of the sample comes from the top ten.

On the study overall, not on this receptor specifically: Higher clonality was observed in villitis of unknown etiology placentae than in controls (median approximately 0.05 versus 0.006, p=0.0025), a finding indicative of clonal expansion. Bulk tissue sequencing could not distinguish helper, regulatory or cytotoxic T cells, nor maternal versus fetal T cells, and excluded gamma-delta receptors. CMV-specific clone frequencies were lower in villitis of unknown etiology than in infectious CMV cases (approximately 0.00095 vs 0.0099), and villitis of unknown etiology did not differ from controls on this measure. Because the paraffin blocks included small amounts of decidua, some of the captured T cells, particularly in controls, may have been decidual rather than villous infiltrates.

In the germline V gene, CDR1 corresponds to KGHDR and CDR2 to SFDVKD. CDR3 length: 16 amino acids, cysteine to phenylalanine. The only DNA kept is the CDR3, 48 bases in frame from the first base. Trimming removed 1 base from V and 3 bases from J; the gene matches leave 3 bases unexplained. A single count supports this clone. Its target antigen remains unknown. No clone much larger than this one lies a single base away; base qualities are absent. Ten or so placentae without villitis served as controls and were matched to the villitis of unknown etiology cases on gestational age at delivery. After delivery, placentae were collected and subjected to gross and histological evaluation prior to the selection of archival tissue. Five 10-micron scrolls were cut from each FFPE block, and DNA was isolated using the AllPrep DNA/RNA FFPE Tissue kit. DNA concentration and purity were checked by NanoDrop, and RNA quality was assessed on a Bioanalyzer.

The TCR was taken from a human donor in good health; the placental T cells may come from both mother and fetus. Specimen: placental tissue containing maternal and fetal cells. The V gene is TRBV24-1 and the J gene is TRBJ2-3; 10 bases in the middle match TRBD2. The CDR3 amino acid sequence is: CATSDFGAGGTDTQYF. The sequence in DNA is TGTGCCACCAGTGATTTCGGAGCGGGGGGGACAGATACGCAGTATTTT.